These 13 T cell receptor beta chains share one sample of origin, sequenced in a study of Ad26.COV2.S vaccination and SARS-CoV-2 variants. Clones were sequenced by immunoSEQ multiplex PCR, and TCRdb holds only the in-frame ones, with some missing. This sample carries more than 150,000 clones, around nine tenths of them seen once, and the ten largest clones take over 4.5%. The sequencing here drew on peripheral blood, taken after recovery from COVID-19. The receptor set was obtained from a human donor who had recovered from COVID-19.

The chain employs TRBV5-4 and TRBJ2-5; possibly TRBD1 for D (6 bases). CDR1 is SGHNT, CDR2 YYREEE, per germline (reference sequence). V lost 0 bases to trimming and J lost 7 bases, with 16 bases between them. The CDR3 spans 15 residues. CDR3 in amino acids: CASSLELTLGGTQYF. The CDR3 DNA reads TGTGCCAGCAGCTTGGAACTTACTCTAGGGGGGACCCAGTACTTC.

The J gene is TRBJ1-2, the V gene TRBV15; D unresolved. Trimming took off 7 bases at V and 7 bases at J, with 16 bases between the two ends. The CDR3 loop spans 13 amino acids. Germline V CDR1 and CDR2: LNHNV, YYDKDF (reference sequence). This chain's CDR3 is CATKAQIGSGYTF. CDR3 coding DNA: TGTGCCACCAAAGCACAAATAGGGAGTGGCTACACCTTC.

The chain joins TRBV5-1 to TRBJ2-2; no clear D gene. Trimming took off 5 bases at V and 0 bases at J, with 14 bases between the two ends. CDR1 and CDR2 from the germline V gene are SGHRS and YFSETQ. The CDR3 is 16 amino acids. The DNA for the CDR3 is TGCGCCAGCAGTATAAGTTCCAGAACGAACACCGGGGAGCTGTTTTTT. As protein: CASSISSRTNTGELFF.

The V gene is TRBV7-2, the J gene TRBJ2-7; D assignment may be TRBD1 or TRBD2 (5 bases each). The CDR3 spans 14 residues. V lost 7 bases and J 1 base, leaving 14 bases between the germline ends. Germline V lookup: CDR1 SGHTA, CDR2 FQGNSA. CDR3 loop: CASTLRDGSYEQYF. The CDR3 DNA reads as TGTGCCAGCACCCTCCGGGACGGATCCTACGAGCAGTACTTC.

This chain connects TRBV7-6 to TRBJ2-3; D is undetermined. Germline CDR1 SGHVS, CDR2 FNYEAQ. V was clipped by 2 bases and J by 4 bases, with 4 bases between them. The CDR3 is 12 amino acids. CDR3 loop: CASSLWADTQYF. CDR3 DNA sequence: TGTGCCAGCAGCTTATGGGCAGATACGCAGTATTTT. The full variable domain, its missing parts supplied by reference TRBV7-6 and TRBJ2-3, is GAGVSQSPRYKVTKRGQDVALRCDPISGHVSLYWYRQALGQGPEFLTYFNYEAQQDKSGLPNDRFSAERPEGSISTLTIQRTEQRDSAMYRCASSLWADTQYFGPGTRLTVL.

The chain uses TRBV30 and TRBJ1-3; TRBD1 matches at 7 bases. Germline V gene lookup returns CDR1 GTSNPN and CDR2 SVGIG (reference sequence). This CDR3 is built from 15 residues. V trimming: 0 bases; J trimming: 4 bases; junction bases outside the gene matches: 6. CDR3 DNA: TGTGCCTGGAGTGTACGAGGGGGCTGGGGAAACACCATATATTTT. Translating gives CAWSVRGGWGNTIYF.

The chain recombines TRBV27 with TRBJ2-7; 11 bases align to TRBD2. The V segment lost 8 bases and the J segment 0 bases; nucleotides outside the gene matches: 0. Germline values: CDR1 MNHEY, CDR2 SMNVEV (reference sequence). This CDR3 has 13 amino acids. CDR3 residues: CASGTSGSYEQYF. CDR3 nucleotides: TGTGCCAGCGGGACTAGCGGCTCCTACGAGCAGTACTTC.

The chain has TRBV7-3 and TRBJ2-3; D gene ambiguous. The CDR3 sequence is 16 residues long. V lost 5 bases, J lost 1 base, and 16 bases lay in between. Germline CDR1 and CDR2: SGHTA and FQGTGA. Here the CDR3 DNA reads TGTGCCAGCAGCCCAAGGTTAGGTTTGGGCACAGATACGCAGTATTTT. Translated: CASSPRLGLGTDTQYF.

This chain connects TRBV7-9 to TRBJ1-1, with a possible D match to TRBD1 (5 bases). The length of the CDR3 is 16 residues. From germline, CDR1 is SEHNR and CDR2 FQNEAQ (reference sequence). Trimming cost V 5 bases and J 1 base, with 17 bases left between them. The CDR3 here is CASSPGWGTRNTEAFF. CDR3 in DNA: TGTGCCAGCAGCCCCGGGTGGGGGACGAGGAACACTGAAGCTTTCTTT.

The chain links TRBV11-1 to TRBJ2-5; unclear D gene. V lost 3 bases and J lost 5, with 7 bases in between. Germline lookup yields CDR1 SGHAT and CDR2 FQDESV (reference sequence). This CDR3 region has 12 residues. The CDR3 here is CASSFGSETQYF. The DNA for the CDR3 is TGTGCCAGCAGCTTCGGGTCGGAGACCCAGTACTTC.

This clone was seen only once. The chain joins TRBV28 to TRBJ1-1; D not resolved. Per germline, CDR1 MDHEN and CDR2 SYDVKM. V lost 5 bases and J 1 base, leaving 17 bases between the germline ends. The CDR3 runs to 16 residues. CDR3 sequence (DNA): TGTGCCAGCAGTCTTGGCCCCGGGAGCCCGAACACTGAAGCTTTCTTT. Translating gives CASSLGPGSPNTEAFF. Full variable domain (missing parts from reference TRBV28 and TRBJ1-1): DVKVTQSSRYLVKRTGEKVFLECVQDMDHENMFWYRQDPGLGLRLIYFSYDVKMKEKGDIPEGYSVSREKKERFSLILESASTNQTSMYLCASSLGPGSPNTEAFFGQGTRLTVV.

The chain recombines TRBV9 with TRBJ2-2; 11 bases are shared with TRBD2. CDR1 is SGDLS, CDR2 YYNGEE, per germline. The CDR3 is made up of 15 amino acids. The junction had 5 bases not matched to a gene; V was cut back by 5 bases and J by 5 bases. CDR3 protein: CASSSGGAGTGELFF. DNA for the CDR3: TGTGCCAGCAGTAGCGGGGGGGCCGGAACCGGGGAGCTGTTTTTT. Based on the CDR3 plus reference TRBV9 and TRBJ2-2, the full variable domain is DSGVTQTPKHLITATGQRVTLRCSPRSGDLSVYWYQQSLDQGLQFLIQYYNGEERAKGNILERFSAQQFPDLHSELNLSSLELGDSALYFCASSSGGAGTGELFFGEGSRLTVL.

In this sample, this clone turned up once. V usage is TRBV9 and J usage is TRBJ2-1, with 7 bases aligning to TRBD2. CDR1 is SGDLS and CDR2 is YYNGEE in the germline V gene. The CDR3 runs 17 residues. V shed 4 bases, J shed 5 bases, and the junction held 15 bases outside the gene matches. The CDR3 reads CASSSWEAGKRDNEQFF. In DNA form, the CDR3 reads TGTGCCAGCAGCTCCTGGGAAGCGGGAAAAAGGGACAATGAGCAGTTCTTC.